What follows are 20 T cell receptor beta chains derived from one specimen sequenced in a study of regulatory T cells in long-lasting Graves disease. The authors built TCR beta libraries using iRepertoire HTBI primers and Arm-PCR of CDR3 regions. TCRdb fed the multiplex PCR reads into MiXCR, producing one record per CDR3 protein. Of about 320,000 distinct CDR3 sequences listed, 15% to 20% were seen once; the top ten hold around 36%. As for time point: newly diagnosed GD, antithyroid drugs for less than 3 months. The TCR library was made from RNA extracted from PBMCs. The specimen comprised peripheral blood mononuclear cells (PBMCs), sampled at new diagnosis, from a patient treated with antithyroid drugs. Receptors were obtained from a female donor with Graves disease.

In its sample, this clonotype was seen many times. The V gene is TRBV2, the J gene TRBJ1-1; possible D gene TRBD1, 5 bases. Germline assignment: CDR1 SNHLY and CDR2 FYNNEI. This CDR3 is 13 amino acids long. V lost 5 bases to trimming and J lost 3 bases, with 10 bases between them. CDR3 DNA: TGTGCCAGCAGTTGGGGACTAGACACTGAAGCTTTCTTT. Translating gives CASSWGLDTEAFF.

V usage is TRBV12-3 or TRBV12-4 and J usage is TRBJ1-4; the match to TRBD1 covers 11 bases. V was pared by 1 base and J by 4 bases, with 5 bases of the junction left unmatched. The CDR3 is made up of 17 amino acids. The CDR3 loop is CASSLGTGGIGNEKLFF. The DNA of the CDR3 is TGTGCCAGCAGTTTAGGGACAGGGGGCATTGGTAATGAAAAACTGTTTTTT.

This clonotype was seen ten or more times. The chain couples TRBV7-8 to TRBJ2-7, with TRBD2 identical over 7 bases. Germline trimming cut 1 base from V and 8 bases from J; bases unmatched to any gene: 8. The CDR3 contains 14 residues. The germline CDR1 and CDR2 sequences are SGHVS and FQNEAQ. The CDR3 spells CASSLVPSGGKQYF. The DNA of the CDR3 is TGTGCCAGCAGCTTAGTACCTAGCGGCGGCAAGCAGTACTTC. The full variable domain, completed using reference TRBV7-8 and TRBJ2-7, is GAGVSQSPRYKVAKRGQDVALRCDPISGHVSLFWYQQALGQGPEFLTYFQNEAQLDKSGLPSDRFFAERPEGSVSTLKIQRTQQEDSAVYLCASSLVPSGGKQYFGPGTRLTVT.

The rearrangement links TRBV6-5 to TRBJ2-7, with 11 bases matching TRBD1. V gave up 6 bases and J gave up 5 bases; unmatched junction bases: 21. Germline V gene sequence: CDR1 MNHEY, CDR2 SVGAGI. The CDR3 extends over 19 amino acids. This CDR3 reads CASSYVLGQGANSGHEQYF. The CDR3 DNA sequence: TGTGCCAGCAGCTACGTCCTAGGACAGGGGGCCAATTCCGGCCACGAGCAGTACTTC.

The chain carries TRBV4-2 and TRBJ2-3, with D perhaps matching TRBD2 (6 bases). Per germline, CDR1 LGHNA and CDR2 YNFKEQ. The CDR3 length is 14 residues. V was shortened by 4 bases and J by 7 bases, with 15 bases between the two germline ends. CDR3 residues: CASSLEPGLHTQYF. CDR3 nucleotide sequence: TGTGCCAGCAGCCTAGAGCCGGGACTTCATACGCAGTATTTT.

This clonotype was recorded at least ten times. The chain combines TRBV12-3 or TRBV12-4 with TRBJ2-7; D remains ambiguous. There are 13 residues in the CDR3. The V end lost 4 bases, the J end lost 4 bases, and 11 bases lay between the germline ends. CDR3 protein: CASSSGSPYEQYF. CDR3 nucleotides: TGTGCCAGCAGTTCTGGGTCACCTTACGAGCAGTACTTC.

The table lists this clonotype with a few counts. V and J are TRBV12-5 and TRBJ2-7; the match to TRBD1 covers 7 bases. The CDR3 runs 15 residues. Germline V lookup: CDR1 LGHNT, CDR2 FRNRAP. V was pared by 6 bases and J by 3 bases, with 11 bases of the junction left unmatched. The CDR3 DNA sequence: TGTGCTAGTGGCGACCCGGGACAGCAACTCTACGAGCAGTACTTC. Translation gives CASGDPGQQLYEQYF.

At least ten counts were recorded for this clonotype. The chain employs TRBV12-3 or TRBV12-4 and TRBJ2-3; no firm D call. The CDR3 spans 14 residues. V lost 4 bases and J 1 base, leaving 9 bases between the germline ends. This CDR3 is CASSYTRGTDTQYF. In DNA form, the CDR3 reads TGTGCCAGCAGTTACACCCGAGGCACAGATACGCAGTATTTT.

This clonotype showed up just a few times. The junction does not match germline at one end; this may be a read error. V is TRBV30 and J is TRBJ2-3; 7 bases fit TRBD2. The CDR3 is 12 residues long. CDR1 is GTSNPN, CDR2 SVGIG, per germline (reference sequence). In nucleotides, the CDR3 is TGCGCCTGGAACCAGGGAACCGCGGGGGAGTATTTT. Translating gives CAWNQGTAGEYF.

This clonotype was observed many times. The rearrangement links TRBV18 to TRBJ2-6, with D maybe TRBD2 (5 bases). Germline CDR1 KGHSH, CDR2 LQKENI. The CDR3 totals 14 residues. The V end was cut by 9 bases, the J end by 2 bases, with 11 bases between. Here the CDR3 reads CASHVGAGANVLTF. CDR3 bases: TGTGCCAGTCATGTCGGGGCTGGGGCCAACGTCCTGACTTTC.

This chain uses TRBV14 with TRBJ1-6; D is ambiguous. This CDR3 comprises 13 residues. CDR1 and CDR2 from the germline V gene are SGHDN and FVKESK. Deletions cut 1 base from V and 9 bases from J, with 7 bases between. The CDR3 sequence: CASSQVIGSPLHF. For the CDR3, the DNA is TGTGCCAGCAGCCAAGTAATAGGTTCACCCCTCCACTTT.

This clonotype was counted many times. The V call is TRBV18, the J call TRBJ2-7; no clear D gene. The length of the CDR3 is 13 residues. CDR1 KGHSH and CDR2 LQKENI come from the germline V gene. The ends were cut back, 0 bases at V and 6 bases at J, with 9 bases in the middle. For the CDR3, the DNA is TGTGCCAGCTCACCACCCCTAAAACTCGAGCAGTACTTC. It specifies CASSPPLKLEQYF.

This clonotype was counted ten times or more. This chain connects TRBV12-3 or TRBV12-4 to TRBJ1-2, with D possibly being TRBD1 (5 bases). V lost 6 bases to trimming and J lost 7 bases, with 18 bases between them. The CDR3 extends over 14 amino acids. CDR3 residues: CASRRAAGLGGYTF. In DNA form, the CDR3 reads TGTGCCAGCAGGCGGGCGGCAGGGCTAGGTGGCTACACCTTC.

This clonotype was detected only once. This sequence may be a read error, since a much larger clone differs from it by one base. The CDR3 ends on some other residue instead of the conserved phenylalanine or tryptophan, so this is likely a read error. V gene TRBV14 combines with J gene TRBJ2-1; D tentatively reads TRBD1 or TRBD2 (6 bases each). From germline, CDR1 is SGHDN and CDR2 FVKESK. V gave up 5 bases and J gave up 5 bases, with 22 bases separating them. This CDR3 has 17 residues. CDR3 sequence (DNA): TGTGCCAGCAGCTCCGACCGGGACTGGAGGGGGGACAATGAGCAGTTCTAC. Translated: CASSSDRDWRGDNEQFY.

This chain links TRBV29-1 with TRBJ2-6, with 9 bases matching TRBD1. J gave up 0 bases and V 0 bases, and 9 bases lay outside the gene matches. Per germline, CDR1 SQVTM and CDR2 ANQGSEA. The CDR3 has 19 residues. The CDR3 sequence is CSVEDGRQGGDSGANVLTF. The CDR3 DNA reads as TGCAGCGTTGAAGATGGGCGACAGGGGGGGGACTCTGGGGCCAACGTCCTGACTTTC.

This clonotype was detected ten times or more. The V and J genes are TRBV28 and TRBJ2-7; 12 nucleotides match TRBD1. This CDR3 has 15 residues. J gave up 5 bases and V 3 bases, and 5 bases lay outside the gene matches. Per germline, CDR1 MDHEN and CDR2 SYDVKM. CDR3 amino acids: CASSLGGTGGDEQYF. Here the CDR3 DNA reads TGTGCCAGCAGTTTGGGGGGGACAGGGGGCGACGAGCAGTACTTC. Drawing the rest from reference TRBV28 and TRBJ2-7, the complete variable domain is DVKVTQSSRYLVKRTGEKVFLECVQDMDHENMFWYRQDPGLGLRLIYFSYDVKMKEKGDIPEGYSVSREKKERFSLILESASTNQTSMYLCASSLGGTGGDEQYFGPGTRLTVT.

This clonotype was recorded many times. This chain connects TRBV2 to TRBJ2-1; 7 bases fit TRBD1. This CDR3 has 18 amino acids. With V trimmed by 8 bases and J by 3 bases, 19 bases remained unmatched. Germline assignment: CDR1 SNHLY and CDR2 FYNNEI. Here the CDR3 reads CASGIYRGAGTIYNEQFF. CDR3 DNA: TGTGCCAGCGGGATATACAGGGGTGCAGGCACAATCTACAATGAGCAGTTCTTC.

This clonotype was detected ten times or more. V and J are TRBV11-2 and TRBJ1-4; a weak D match, TRBD1 (6 bases). V was shortened by 4 bases and J by 11 bases, with 14 bases between the two germline ends. This CDR3 has 13 residues. Germline V gene lookup returns CDR1 SGHAT and CDR2 FQNNGV. The CDR3 protein is CASSSLDRSKLFF. DNA for the CDR3: TGTGCCAGCAGCTCCCTGGACAGAAGTAAACTGTTTTTT.

This clonotype was recorded many times. The chain carries TRBV3-1 and TRBJ2-5; no clear D. Germline CDR1 and CDR2: LGHDT and YNNKEL (reference sequence). Trimming took 0 bases from V and 4 from J, leaving 9 bases between them. The CDR3 consists of 14 residues. CDR3 sequence: CASSQDPTSETQYF. DNA of the CDR3: TGTGCCAGCAGCCAAGACCCAACCTCAGAGACCCAGTACTTC.

The chain has TRBV10-3 and TRBJ1-4; 8 positions agree with TRBD1. V lost 0 bases to trimming and J lost 10 bases; unmatched junction nucleotides: 7. This CDR3 comprises 15 residues. Germline CDR1 and CDR2: ENHRY and SYGVKD. DNA of the CDR3: TGTGCCATCAGTGAGTCTGGGACAGGAGCTCCAAAACTGTTTTTT. Translated, it gives CAISESGTGAPKLFF.